The 20 T cell receptor beta chains below come from one sample, sequenced in a study of blood T cell repertoires in COVID-19. Clones were sequenced by immunoSEQ multiplex PCR, and TCRdb holds only the in-frame ones, with some missing. This table holds roughly 200,000 clones, 76% found once. Sequenced: peripheral blood. The receptors derive from a woman aged 45-65 years with active or convalescent COVID-19.

The chain joins TRBV2 to TRBJ2-2, with D possibly being TRBD1 (5 bases). V lost 6 bases, J lost 6 bases, and 14 bases lay in between. Germline loops: CDR1 SNHLY, CDR2 FYNNEI. This CDR3 has 14 residues. CDR3 sequence reads: CASRWQGEAGELFF. CDR3 bases: TGTGCCAGCAGGTGGCAGGGCGAGGCCGGGGAGCTGTTTTTT.

The chain links TRBV7-9 to TRBJ1-5; D not resolved. CDR1 and CDR2 (germline): SEHNR, FQNEAQ (reference sequence). V lost 1 base and J 6 bases, leaving 16 bases between the germline ends. The CDR3 covers 16 residues. CDR3 amino acids: CASSLGLGLEGQPQHF. DNA for the CDR3: TGTGCCAGCAGCTTAGGTTTAGGCCTCGAGGGTCAGCCCCAGCATTTT.

The chain links TRBV7-6 to TRBJ1-6, with TRBD1 matching 11 bases. With 5 bases clipped from V and 8 bases from J, the junction kept 11 bases outside the gene matches. The CDR3 contains 17 residues. Looked up from germline, CDR1 is SGHVS and CDR2 is FNYEAQ. The CDR3 loop is CASSPQRPGQGDSPLHF. The CDR3 nucleotides are TGTGCCAGCAGCCCACAACGCCCGGGACAGGGGGATTCACCCCTCCACTTT. Looking up the rest from reference TRBV7-6 and TRBJ1-6 gives the full variable domain: GAGVSQSPRYKVTKRGQDVALRCDPISGHVSLYWYRQALGQGPEFLTYFNYEAQQDKSGLPNDRFSAERPEGSISTLTIQRTEQRDSAMYRCASSPQRPGQGDSPLHFGNGTRLTVT.

V gene TRBV7-2 combines with J gene TRBJ1-1, with D unclear. The CDR3 is 16 residues long. CDR1 and CDR2 (germline): SGHTA, FQGNSA. V lost 5 bases, J lost 1 base, and 17 bases lay in between. The CDR3 DNA follows: TGTGCCAGCAGCCCCCGGTTCCTTGAGGGGAACACTGAAGCTTTCTTT. Residues: CASSPRFLEGNTEAFF.

The chain couples TRBV6-2 or TRBV6-3 to TRBJ1-5; D not certain. Trimming removed 4 bases from V and 0 bases from J, with 10 bases in between. This CDR3 is built from 15 residues. CDR1 and CDR2 from the germline V gene are MNHEY and SVGEGT. The CDR3 nucleotides read TGTGCCAGCAGTTCCCCGGGGTATAGCAATCAGCCCCAGCATTTT. Translation gives CASSSPGYSNQPQHF.

This clone has more than one count but fewer than ten. The chain links TRBV6-5 to TRBJ2-1; TRBD2 might be the D (6 bases). The CDR3 is 15 amino acids. The V gene lost 6 bases and the J gene lost 5 bases, with 17 bases spanning the gap. The germline V gene has CDR1 MNHEY and CDR2 SVGAGI. This chain's CDR3 is CASSPEEGIHNEQFF. The CDR3 nucleotides are TGTGCCAGCAGCCCGGAGGAGGGGATCCACAATGAGCAGTTCTTC.

This chain connects TRBV5-1 to TRBJ2-7, with D possibly TRBD1 on 5 matching bases. Germline lookup yields CDR1 SGHRS and CDR2 YFSETQ. The CDR3 is 15 amino acids. V lost 0 bases, J lost 0 bases, and 10 bases lay in between. CDR3 sequence reads: CASSLDGASSYEQYF. CDR3 DNA: TGCGCCAGCAGCTTGGATGGGGCTAGCTCCTACGAGCAGTACTTC.

The V gene is TRBV12-5, the J gene TRBJ1-1, with a weak D call TRBD1 (5 bases). Trimming took 6 bases from V and 4 from J, leaving 9 bases between them. The CDR3 consists of 12 residues. Germline V gene lookup returns CDR1 LGHNT and CDR2 FRNRAP. The CDR3 spells CASGGGITEAFF. The DNA for the CDR3 is TGTGCTAGTGGCGGGGGGATCACTGAAGCTTTCTTT.

The V call is TRBV28, the J call TRBJ1-2; D may be TRBD1 (6 bases). The germline V gene encodes CDR1 MDHEN and CDR2 SYDVKM. Trimming took 4 bases from V and 8 from J, leaving 8 bases between them. This CDR3 comprises 11 residues. CDR3 sequence reads: CASSYDRGYTF. For the CDR3, the DNA is TGTGCCAGCAGTTATGACAGGGGCTACACCTTC.

The chain links TRBV7-2 to TRBJ1-4; D is unresolved. V shed 1 base and J shed 5 bases, with 5 bases lying between them. The CDR3 is 13 residues long. Germline assignment: CDR1 SGHTA and CDR2 FQGNSA. The CDR3 DNA reads TGTGCCAGCAGCTTAGGAGGGAATGAAAAACTGTTTTTT. It specifies CASSLGGNEKLFF.

This rearrangement joins TRBV6-1 to TRBJ1-2; D may be TRBD1 (6 bases). The CDR3 runs 15 residues. V lost 3 bases, J lost 0 bases, and 11 bases lay in between. Germline CDR1 and CDR2: MNHNS and SASEGT. CDR3 residues: CASSERGSSNYGYTF. The CDR3 DNA reads as TGTGCCAGCAGTGAGAGGGGGAGTTCTAACTATGGCTACACCTTC.

V usage is TRBV9 and J usage is TRBJ2-7; D might be TRBD2 (5 bases). Germline CDR1 and CDR2: SGDLS and YYNGEE. This CDR3 contains 15 residues. V dropped 1 base and J dropped 1 base, with 12 bases sitting between them. CDR3: CASSVRAGESYEQYF. Written as DNA, the CDR3 is TGTGCCAGCAGCGTACGGGCCGGGGAATCCTACGAGCAGTACTTC.

The rearrangement uses TRBV19 and TRBJ2-7; D is uncertain. This CDR3 region has 13 residues. V gave up 1 base and J gave up 6 bases, with 10 bases separating them. Per germline, CDR1 LNHDA and CDR2 SQIVND (reference sequence). This CDR3 is CASSIVRASEQYF. In nucleotides, the CDR3 is TGTGCCAGTAGTATAGTGAGAGCCTCCGAGCAGTACTTC.

The chain has TRBV25-1 and TRBJ1-5, with D possibly matching TRBD1 (5 bases). CDR1 MGHDK and CDR2 SYGVNS come from the germline V gene. Trimming pared 2 bases from V and 7 bases from J, leaving 6 bases between. The CDR3 has 12 residues. CDR3 nucleotides: TGTGCCAGCAGTGAACAGGGACAGCCCCAGCATTTT. Amino acids: CASSEQGQPQHF.

The V call is TRBV3-1 (or the pseudogene TRBV3-2), the J call TRBJ1-3, with D unclear. Germline V CDR1 and CDR2: LGHDT, YNNKEL (reference sequence). This CDR3 has 15 amino acids. V lost 4 bases and J 3 bases, leaving 13 bases between the germline ends. The CDR3 protein is CASSPRWGGGNTIYF. For the CDR3, the DNA is TGTGCCAGCAGCCCCAGGTGGGGAGGTGGAAACACCATATATTTT.

The rearrangement uses TRBV29-1 and TRBJ1-2, with 11 bases fitting TRBD1. Germline V gene data show CDR1 as SQVTM and CDR2 as ANQGSEA. The V gene end was trimmed by 4 bases and the J gene end by 1 base; junction bases not matched to a gene: 5. This CDR3 region has 15 residues. Written as DNA, the CDR3 is TGCAGCGTTGGGACAGGGGGCTCTCATAACTATGGCTACACCTTC. Protein product: CSVGTGGSHNYGYTF.

This sequence joins TRBV2 and TRBJ2-7, with D perhaps TRBD2 (6 bases). Trimming stripped 11 bases from V and 2 bases from J, with 19 bases between. The CDR3 sequence is 14 residues long. Germline V lookup: CDR1 SNHLY, CDR2 FYNNEI. CDR3: CAPEGSEGPYEQYF. For the CDR3, the DNA is TGTGCCCCAGAAGGATCGGAGGGCCCCTACGAGCAGTACTTC. The full variable domain, its missing parts supplied by reference TRBV2 and TRBJ2-7, is EPEVTQTPSHQVTQMGQEVILRCVPISNHLYFYWYRQILGQKVEFLVSFYNNEISEKSEIFDDQFSVERPDGSNFTLKIRSTKLEDSAMYFCAPEGSEGPYEQYFGPGTRLTVT.

This clone was detected only once. The V call is TRBV14, the J call TRBJ2-7, with D unresolved. The germline V gene encodes CDR1 SGHDN and CDR2 FVKESK. The CDR3 totals 12 residues. V shed 2 bases and J shed 2 bases, with 4 bases lying between them. The CDR3 is CASSQIAYEQYF. As DNA, the CDR3 is TGTGCCAGCAGCCAAATAGCCTACGAGCAGTACTTC.

Here the CDR3 DNA reads TGTGCCAGCAGCACCTACAGGGGTACTAATGAAAAACTGTTTTTT. Translated, it gives CASSTYRGTNEKLFF. V and J are TRBV7-9 and TRBJ1-4; 7 nucleotides line up with TRBD1. CDR3 length equals 15 residues. V was pared by 5 bases and J by 2 bases, with 5 bases of the junction left unmatched. Germline values: CDR1 SEHNR, CDR2 FQNEAQ (reference sequence).

Ten or more counts support this clone. The chain is built from TRBV7-6 and TRBJ2-5; 7 bases map to TRBD1. The CDR3 extends over 13 amino acids. Germline trimming cut 5 bases from V and 7 bases from J; bases unmatched to any gene: 7. In germline, CDR1 is SGHVS, CDR2 FNYEAQ. CDR3 sequence (DNA): TGTGCCAGCAGCACACAGGGGTACGGGACCCAGTACTTC. This encodes CASSTQGYGTQYF.